This TCR beta chain originates from a study of blood T cell repertoires in COVID-19. At the level of the study: Acute and convalescent COVID-19 samples came from the United States, Italy and Spain.

Germline CDR1 is MNHEY and CDR2 is SMNVEV (reference sequence). The CDR3 runs 15 residues. V lost 3 bases to trimming and J lost 3 bases, with 12 bases between them. Sequencing was performed with immunoSEQ multiplex PCR; in TCRdb, only in-frame clones are kept and a portion is missing. The sample yields 100,000 to 150,000 clones, about 70% seen once. The receptor was derived from a woman in her 70s with acute or convalescent COVID-19. Sequenced material: peripheral blood. The chain couples TRBV27 to TRBJ1-5; D possibly corresponds to TRBD1 (6 bases). This chain's CDR3 is CASSLNRDNNQPQHF. The CDR3 DNA sequence: TGTGCCAGCAGTTTGAACCGGGACAACAATCAGCCCCAGCATTTT.